The text below deals with one T cell receptor (beta chain). The antigen is unknown. This CDR3 comprises 15 residues. Per the germline V gene, CDR1 is SGHVS and CDR2 is FQNEAQ. The ends lost 0 bases at V and 5 bases at J; junction bases unmatched: 5. This specimen belongs to a study of a mutant IDH1 vaccine in newly diagnosed glioma. Study in general: Beforehand, treatment had been radiotherapy, temozolomide, or both; the majority received both.

The repertoire was sequenced with immunoSEQ multiplex PCR; TCRdb's copy has only in-frame clones and lacks some. This sample has tens of thousands of clones, with roughly 82% found just once. Time point noted: week 47, end of study. Every vaccine dose comprised 300 ug of mutant IDH1 20-mer peptide plus topical imiquimod. Eight vaccine doses were administered to patients at weeks 1, 3, 5, 7, 11, 15, 19 and 23. The chain links TRBV7-8 to TRBJ2-5; 8 bases match TRBD2. This clonotype originated in a man younger than 35 with glioma. Some clones in this sample may be carry-over from other donors' samples. Material: PBMCs, obtained from a glioma patient whose treatment included an IDH1 peptide vaccine. In DNA form, the CDR3 reads TGTGCCAGCAGCTTAGCCGGGACTAGTGTTGAGACCCAGTACTTC. Translated: CASSLAGTSVETQYF.